This T cell receptor beta chain was documented in a study of Ad26.COV2.S vaccination and SARS-CoV-2 variants. The germline gives CDR1 LNHDA, CDR2 SQIVND (reference sequence). The ends were cut back, 8 bases at V and 0 bases at J, with 8 bases in the middle. This CDR3 has 13 residues. Only in-frame clones appear in the TCRdb table, and some are missing; sequencing was by immunoSEQ multiplex PCR. The data hold 350,000 to 450,000 clones, with about 88% observed a single time. Indicated treatment: 15 to 20 received Ad26.COV2.S at low or high dose, single or two shots; about 5 received placebo; per-sample allocation not given. All samples were drawn on day 63, counting from the first vaccine or placebo injection.

V gene TRBV19 combines with J gene TRBJ1-3; the D is unclear. This clonotype was sampled from a person aged 18-60 years who received the Ad26.COV2.S COVID-19 vaccine or a placebo. The sequenced sample was peripheral blood, obtained in a trial of Ad26.COV2.S vaccine versus placebo. The DNA for the CDR3 is TGTGCCAGTCGCGGCCTCTCTGGAAACACCATATATTTT. Translation gives CASRGLSGNTIYF.